The source of this T cell receptor beta chain is a study of OX40 agonist ivuxolimab in advanced cancers. Whole-study context: Age averaged around 54 years (range roughly 20 to 90), and less than 85% were male.

Study-level results: By week 6 at 0.1 to 3.0 mg/kg, blood CD4+ and CD8+ T cells had expanded clonally. Among patients with partial responses at 0.1-3.0 mg/kg, clonal expansion was among the lowest.

Autoimmune disease history or systemic immunosuppression barred patients. Remarks on this clone: Its specificity is not known.

The repertoire was sequenced with immunoSEQ multiplex PCR; TCRdb's copy has only in-frame clones and lacks some. The sample consists of under 85,000 clones, almost 85% of them appearing once. Germline CDR1 is MNHEY and CDR2 is SVGAGI. Trimming took off 3 bases at V and 6 bases at J, with 15 bases between the two ends. This CDR3 is built from 15 residues. This rearrangement joins TRBV6-5 to TRBJ1-5; maybe TRBD1 (6 bases). The sequence derives from an adult with an advanced solid tumor such as melanoma, head and neck, liver or kidney cancer. Specimen: CD4+ or CD8+ T cells sorted from blood, collected in a trial of the OX40 agonist ivuxolimab. CDR3 bases: TGTGCCAGCAGTTATTTCGGGGGGCGGGGTCAGCCCCAGCATTTT. It codes for CASSYFGGRGQPQHF.